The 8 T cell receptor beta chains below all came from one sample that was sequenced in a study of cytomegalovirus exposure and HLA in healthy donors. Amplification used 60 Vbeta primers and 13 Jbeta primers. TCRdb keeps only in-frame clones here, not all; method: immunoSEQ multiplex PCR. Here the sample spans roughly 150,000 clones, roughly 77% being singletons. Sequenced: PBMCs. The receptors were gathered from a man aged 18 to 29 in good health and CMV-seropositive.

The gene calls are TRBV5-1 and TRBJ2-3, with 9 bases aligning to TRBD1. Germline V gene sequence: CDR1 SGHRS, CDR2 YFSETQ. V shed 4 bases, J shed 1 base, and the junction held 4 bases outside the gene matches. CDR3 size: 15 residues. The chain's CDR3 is CASSNWDRGTDTQYF. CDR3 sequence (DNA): TGCGCCAGCAGCAACTGGGACAGGGGCACAGATACGCAGTATTTT.

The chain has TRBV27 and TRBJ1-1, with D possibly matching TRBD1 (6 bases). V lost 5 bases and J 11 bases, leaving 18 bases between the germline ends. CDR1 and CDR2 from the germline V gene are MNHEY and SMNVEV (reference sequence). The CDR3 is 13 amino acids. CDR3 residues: CASSPGTYTLAFF. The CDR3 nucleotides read TGTGCCAGCAGTCCCGGGACATATACGTTGGCTTTCTTT.

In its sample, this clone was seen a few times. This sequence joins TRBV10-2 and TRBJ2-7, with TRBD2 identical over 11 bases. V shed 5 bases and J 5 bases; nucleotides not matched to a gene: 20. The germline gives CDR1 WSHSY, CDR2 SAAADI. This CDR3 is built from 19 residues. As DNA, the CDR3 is TGCGCCAGCAGTATACGTAACCGGCAAACTAGCGGGAGTAACCACGAGCAGTACTTC. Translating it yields CASSIRNRQTSGSNHEQYF.

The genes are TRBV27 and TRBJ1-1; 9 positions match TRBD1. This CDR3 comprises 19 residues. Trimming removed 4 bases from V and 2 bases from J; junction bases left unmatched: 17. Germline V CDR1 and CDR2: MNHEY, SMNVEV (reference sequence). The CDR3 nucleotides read TGTGCCAGCAGTTCTCTTTTTCCGGGACAGGGTAAGGTTAACACTGAAGCTTTCTTT. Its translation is CASSSLFPGQGKVNTEAFF.

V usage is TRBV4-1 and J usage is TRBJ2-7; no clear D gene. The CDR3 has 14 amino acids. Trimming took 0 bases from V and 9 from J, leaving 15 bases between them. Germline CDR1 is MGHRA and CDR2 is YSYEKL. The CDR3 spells CASSQDPTTLGQYF. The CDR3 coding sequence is TGCGCCAGCAGCCAAGATCCGACGACCCTAGGGCAGTACTTC.

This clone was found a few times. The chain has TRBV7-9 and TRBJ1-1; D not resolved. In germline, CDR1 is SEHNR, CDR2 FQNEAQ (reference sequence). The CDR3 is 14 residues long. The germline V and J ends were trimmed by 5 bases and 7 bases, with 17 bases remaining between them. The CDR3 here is CASSGRTSGDEAFF. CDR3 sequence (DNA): TGTGCCAGCAGCGGCAGGACCAGCGGTGATGAAGCTTTCTTT.

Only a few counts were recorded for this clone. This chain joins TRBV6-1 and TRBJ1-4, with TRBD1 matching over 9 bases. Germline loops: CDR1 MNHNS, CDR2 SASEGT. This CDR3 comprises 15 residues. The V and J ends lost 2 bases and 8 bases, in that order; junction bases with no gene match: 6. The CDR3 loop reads CASSEPGQGREKLFF. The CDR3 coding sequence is TGTGCCAGCAGTGAACCGGGACAGGGTCGGGAAAAACTGTTTTTT.

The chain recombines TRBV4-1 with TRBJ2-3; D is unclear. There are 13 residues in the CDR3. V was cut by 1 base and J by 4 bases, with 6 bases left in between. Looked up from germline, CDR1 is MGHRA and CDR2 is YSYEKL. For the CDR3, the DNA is TGCGCCAGCAGCCAAGTGTTCGCAGATACGCAGTATTTT. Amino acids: CASSQVFADTQYF.